The 20 T cell receptor beta chains below come from one sample, sequenced in a study of post-analysis software for immune sequencing data. Notes on the study in general: The study found TRBV5-6, TRBV5-1 and TRBV20-1 among about 5 TRBV segments more frequent in patients than controls.

These receptors lack a known antigen. Prepared TCR beta cDNA libraries contained unique molecular identifiers. TCRdb processed the PCR reads anew with MiXCR; each CDR3 protein has one entry. Of 700,000 to 800,000 distinct CDR3 sequences listed, roughly 27% are singletons. The sample taken for sequencing was blood. The receptor source for this set is a girl aged 5-17 years with multiple sclerosis.

This clonotype was detected only a few times. The chain combines TRBV16 with TRBJ2-3; D unclear. V lost 2 bases and J 12 bases, leaving 18 bases between the germline ends. Germline V gives CDR1 KGHSY, CDR2 FQNENV. The CDR3 sequence is 14 residues long. CDR3 region: CASSQGIQVPGQYF. In DNA, the CDR3 is TGTGCCAGCAGCCAAGGGATTCAGGTACCTGGTCAGTATTTT.

This clonotype was seen a few times. The rearrangement links TRBV7-8 to TRBJ2-7; D tentatively reads TRBD1 or TRBD2 (5 bases each). V lost 4 bases, J lost 0 bases, and 25 bases lay in between. Germline V gene sequence: CDR1 SGHVS, CDR2 FQNEAQ. The CDR3 loop spans 19 amino acids. CDR3 nucleotide sequence: TGTGCCAGCAGCTCCTTACAGGCGTGGTGGGACCAAAGCTCCTACGAGCAGTACTTC. Translation: CASSSLQAWWDQSSYEQYF. The entire variable domain, with the rest obtained from reference TRBV7-8 and TRBJ2-7, is as follows: GAGVSQSPRYKVAKRGQDVALRCDPISGHVSLFWYQQALGQGPEFLTYFQNEAQLDKSGLPSDRFFAERPEGSVSTLKIQRTQQEDSAVYLCASSSLQAWWDQSSYEQYFGPGTRLTVT.

The DNA of the CDR3 is TGTGCCAGCAAACCTATCGGGGGTTTGGCCAAAAACATTCAGTACTTC. Protein: CASKPIGGLAKNIQYF. The genes are TRBV28 and TRBJ2-4; possibly TRBD2 for D (6 bases). This CDR3 contains 16 residues. V shed 7 bases and J shed 1 base, with 17 bases lying between them. CDR1 and CDR2 (germline): MDHEN, SYDVKM.

Comment on this clonotype: Germline is not matched at one junction end, which may reflect a read error. Here the CDR3 DNA reads TGCAGCGTTGAGGGACAGGAGGGAGAAAAACGGTTTTTT. Residues: CSVEGQEGEKRFF. V gene TRBV29-1 combines with J gene TRBJ1-4, with 8 bases fitting TRBD1. The CDR3 is 13 residues long. Germline CDR1 and CDR2: SQVTM and ANQGSEA.

The V and J genes are TRBV2 and TRBJ1-4; 7 nucleotides agree with TRBD1. Germline V CDR1 and CDR2: SNHLY, FYNNEI. With 2 bases clipped from V and 11 bases from J, the junction kept 2 bases outside the gene matches. This CDR3 contains 12 residues. The CDR3, as DNA: TGTGCCAGCAGTGAACAGGGGGACAAACTGTTTTTT. Amino acids: CASSEQGDKLFF.

This clonotype came up a few times. The rearrangement joins TRBV4-3 to TRBJ2-1; 8 bases fit TRBD2. CDR1 LGHNA and CDR2 YSLEER come from the germline V gene. This CDR3 has 15 amino acids. With V trimmed by 6 bases and J by 8 bases, 12 bases remained unmatched. The CDR3 sequence: CASSLASGSAYEQFF. CDR3 sequence (DNA): TGCGCCAGCAGTCTCGCCAGCGGGAGCGCATATGAGCAGTTCTTC.

The rearrangement joins TRBV19 to TRBJ2-3; 10 bases are shared with TRBD2. The CDR3 spans 15 residues. Looked up from germline, CDR1 is LNHDA and CDR2 is SQIVND (reference sequence). V shed 4 bases and J 6 bases; nucleotides not matched to a gene: 7. CDR3 in amino acids: CASSNGGTSVDTQYF. The CDR3 nucleotides are TGTGCCAGTAGTAACGGCGGGACTAGCGTCGATACGCAGTATTTT. Full variable domain (remainder filled in from reference TRBV19 and TRBJ2-3): DGGITQSPKYLFRKEGQNVTLSCEQNLNHDAMYWYRQDPGQGLRLIYYSQIVNDFQKGDIAEGYSVSREKKESFPLTVTSAQKNPTAFYLCASSNGGTSVDTQYFGPGTRLTVL.

The J gene is TRBJ2-2, the V gene TRBV6-5; TRBD2 agrees at 8 bases. Losses at the gene ends were 4 bases for V and 4 bases for J; bases not matched to a gene: 2. Germline V CDR1 and CDR2: MNHEY, SVGAGI. This CDR3 spans 14 amino acids. CDR3: CASSLSGGTGELFF. The CDR3 DNA follows: TGTGCCAGCAGTTTAAGCGGGGGCACCGGGGAGCTGTTTTTT.

Here the CDR3 reads CASSSTGSPYNEQFF. DNA for the CDR3: TGTGCCAGCAGTTCGACAGGGAGCCCCTACAATGAGCAGTTCTTC. V is TRBV27 and J is TRBJ2-1, with 7 nucleotides matching TRBD1. CDR1 and CDR2 from the germline V gene are MNHEY and SMNVEV (reference sequence). V lost 4 bases and J lost 2; bases outside the gene matches: 5. This CDR3 is built from 15 residues.

The chain combines TRBV29-1 with TRBJ1-2; D gene ambiguous. Trimming removed 8 bases at V and 2 bases at J, with 12 bases between. The germline CDR1 and CDR2 sequences are SQVTM and ANQGSEA. CDR3 size: 12 residues. The CDR3 DNA sequence: TGCAGCTCTGAGGGATTAAACTATGGCTACACCTTC. This gives the protein CSSEGLNYGYTF. The variable domain in full, with the rest retrieved from reference TRBV29-1 and TRBJ1-2, is SAVISQKPSRDICQRGTSLTIQCQVDSQVTMMFWYRQQPGQSLTLIATANQGSEATYESGFVIDKFPISRPNLTFSTLTVSNMSPEDSSIYLCSSEGLNYGYTFGSGTRLTVV.

This clonotype has only a few counts. The chain uses TRBV3-1 and TRBJ2-3; D is unclear. Trimming pared 1 base from V and 2 bases from J, leaving 10 bases between. Germline CDR1 is LGHDT and CDR2 is YNNKEL (reference sequence). The CDR3 spans 15 residues. CDR3 protein: CASSQGTSTTDTQYF. The CDR3 coding sequence is TGTGCCAGCAGCCAAGGGACGTCCACCACAGATACGCAGTATTTT.

This clonotype was seen only a few times. V usage is TRBV28 and J usage is TRBJ2-3; D gene unclear. Between the trimmed V and J ends, which lost 1 base and 4 bases, there was a span of 15 bases. The CDR3 runs to 16 residues. Looked up from germline, CDR1 is MDHEN and CDR2 is SYDVKM. CDR3 nucleotide sequence: TGTGCCAGCAGTTTATCAGGCGGATTGGTCTCAGATACGCAGTATTTT. This translates into CASSLSGGLVSDTQYF.

Only a few counts were recorded for this clonotype. The chain has TRBV20-1 and TRBJ1-5; D possibly corresponds to TRBD1 (5 bases). The CDR3 loop spans 14 amino acids. Trimming took off 6 bases at V and 6 bases at J, with 18 bases between the two ends. CDR1 DFQATT and CDR2 SNEGSKA come from the germline V gene (reference sequence). DNA for the CDR3: TGCAGTGCCGTGGGGGGTCTTGTGGCTCAGCCCCAGCATTTT. This codes for CSAVGGLVAQPQHF.

V usage is TRBV21-1 and J usage is TRBJ2-5; TRBD2 is the table's D call and was not checked against the DNA. TRBV21-1 is listed as a pseudogene. This CDR3 has 14 amino acids. CDR3 sequence: CASSKGYAGETQYF. The CDR3 DNA reads TGTGCCAGCAGCAAAGGTTACGCGGGAGAGACCCAGTACTTC.

This clonotype was seen repeatedly, ten times or more. The V gene is TRBV10-3, the J gene TRBJ2-3, with TRBD2 matching over 7 bases. Germline V CDR1 and CDR2: ENHRY, SYGVKD. The CDR3 runs to 16 residues. V gave up 6 bases and J gave up 0 bases; unmatched junction bases: 9. The CDR3 sequence: CAISPGGGSSTDTQYF. The CDR3 coding sequence is TGTGCCATCAGCCCCGGGGGAGGGTCTAGCACAGATACGCAGTATTTT.

This clonotype was picked up a small number of times. The chain links TRBV27 to TRBJ2-7; tentatively, D is TRBD2 (7 bases). V was pared by 2 bases and J by 2 bases, with 13 bases between. Germline CDR1 is MNHEY and CDR2 is SMNVEV (reference sequence). The CDR3 sequence is 15 residues long. The CDR3 protein is CASSLRGGGTYEQYF. CDR3 bases: TGTGCCAGCAGTTTACGGGGAGGGGGTACCTACGAGCAGTACTTC.

J is TRBJ1-1 and V is TRBV9; no firm D call. CDR1 is SGDLS, CDR2 YYNGEE, per germline. V dropped 7 bases and J dropped 4 bases, with 20 bases sitting between them. This CDR3 contains 15 residues. CDR3 protein: CASATVGLVGTEAFF. The CDR3, as DNA: TGTGCCAGCGCCACAGTCGGACTGGTCGGCACTGAAGCTTTCTTT.

CDR3 sequence reads: CASSQGGGQETQYF. The CDR3 nucleotides read TGTGCCAGCAGCCAAGGTGGAGGTCAAGAGACCCAGTACTTC. The chain employs TRBV3-1 and TRBJ2-7, with a weak D call TRBD2 (5 bases). TRBJ2-5 matches the DNA end more closely, so the J call is doubtful. From germline, CDR1 is LGHDT and CDR2 YNNKEL (reference sequence). This CDR3 has 14 amino acids.

The chain uses TRBV10-3 and TRBJ1-2; D is ambiguous. With 2 bases removed from V and 8 bases from J, the gap between germline ends came to 9 bases. The length of the CDR3 is 12 residues. The germline gives CDR1 ENHRY, CDR2 SYGVKD. CDR3 nucleotides: TGTGCCATCAGTGAGGCAGTCGACGGCTACACCTTC. Encoded protein: CAISEAVDGYTF.

This clonotype was observed a handful of times. The chain employs TRBV28 and TRBJ1-1; maybe TRBD1 (5 bases). The CDR3 sequence is 13 residues long. V was clipped by 6 bases and J by 4 bases, with 12 bases between them. The V gene's germline CDR1 is MDHEN and CDR2 SYDVKM. DNA for the CDR3: TGTGCCAGCAGGGGACGGCGGGGCACTGAAGCTTTCTTT. Translated: CASRGRRGTEAFF.